Listed below are T cell receptor beta chains from one sample, sequenced in a study of blood T cell repertoires in COVID-19. Generated by immunoSEQ multiplex PCR, the TCRdb table keeps only in-frame clones and is missing some. The sample has about 100,000 clones; approximately 80% are singletons. The sample comprised peripheral blood. The origin of the receptors is a man aged 50-59 years with active or convalescent COVID-19. The CDR3 runs from the conserved cysteine through the conserved F or W. Each record gives: clone size, D gene, V gene, J gene, CDR3 protein, CDR3 DNA. A D gene is named only where the DNA matches it firmly. Clone sizes are given selectively: once, few, many, or a class where the clone is expanded.

>.|.|TRBV27|TRBJ1-4
CASTDRATNEKLFF
TGTGCCAGCACCGACAGAGCAACTAATGAAAAACTGTTTTTT
>.|.|TRBV27|TRBJ2-3
CASSFTDHRVTDTQYF
TGTGCCAGCAGTTTCACAGACCACAGGGTCACAGATACGCAGTATTTT
>.|.|TRBV5-1|TRBJ1-4
CASSPDTNPGLNEKLFF
TGCGCCAGCAGCCCCGACACCAACCCAGGACTCAATGAAAAACTGTTTTTT
>once|.|TRBV25-1|TRBJ1-1
CASRHDTEAFF
TGTGCCAGCCGACACGACACTGAAGCTTTCTTT
>.|.|TRBV7-9|TRBJ2-5
CASTTVGRAGIETQYF
TGTGCCAGCACCACAGTGGGCAGGGCAGGAATAGAGACCCAGTACTTC
>.|TRBD1|TRBV2|TRBJ2-3
CASTYGPGQTQYF
TGTGCCAGCACGTACGGACCGGGACAGACGCAGTATTTT
>.|TRBD1|TRBV10-3|TRBJ1-4
CAISGQGTNEKLFF
TGTGCCATCAGTGGACAGGGCACTAATGAAAAACTGTTTTTT
>.|TRBD1|TRBV27|TRBJ1-3
CATKTGAGNTIYF
TGTGCCACCAAGACAGGGGCGGGAAACACCATATATTTT
>.|TRBD1|TRBV5-1|TRBJ2-4
CASSMGQGVIQYF
TGCGCCAGCAGCATGGGACAGGGGGTAATTCAGTACTTC
>.|.|TRBV19|TRBJ2-7
CASTAEGSYEQYF
TGTGCCAGTACGGCTGAGGGCTCCTACGAGCAGTACTTC
>.|.|TRBV7-9|TRBJ2-3
CASSAQTDHGGQYF
TGTGCCAGCAGCGCCCAGACAGATCACGGTGGGCAGTATTTT
>.|.|TRBV10-3|TRBJ1-1
CAISDRDTRNTEAFF
TGTGCCATCAGTGACCGGGATACAAGGAACACTGAAGCTTTCTTT
>.|.|TRBV29-1|TRBJ1-2
CSGQANYGYTF
TGCAGCGGGCAAGCTAACTATGGCTACACCTTC
>.|TRBD1|TRBV5-1|TRBJ1-2
CASSLATGGHGYTF
TGCGCCAGCAGCTTGGCGACAGGGGGTCATGGCTACACCTTC
>.|TRBD1|TRBV7-9|TRBJ1-1
CASSLQGVNTEAFF
TGTGCCAGCAGCTTGCAGGGGGTGAACACTGAAGCTTTCTTT
>.|TRBD1|TRBV6-5|TRBJ2-7
CASSFGTGAYEQYF
TGTGCCAGCAGTTTTGGGACAGGGGCATACGAGCAGTACTTC
>.|.|TRBV6-5|TRBJ1-4
CASSSSLPRLDEKLFF
TGTGCCAGCAGTTCCTCCCTTCCGAGACTTGACGAAAAACTGTTTTTT
>.|TRBD2|TRBV5-1|TRBJ2-1
CASRGGTSGRPQHEQFF
TGCGCCAGCAGGGGTGGGACTAGCGGGAGGCCTCAGCATGAGCAGTTCTTC
>.|TRBD2|TRBV18|TRBJ2-1
CASSRTSGASYNEQFF
TGTGCCAGCTCCCGGACTAGCGGGGCCTCCTACAATGAGCAGTTCTTC
>.|.|TRBV5-6|TRBJ1-2
CASSPRLSVYGYTF
TGTGCCAGCAGCCCTAGACTTAGCGTCTATGGCTACACCTTC
>.|TRBD1|TRBV6-5|TRBJ1-1
CASLRQGAWGTEAFF
TGTGCCAGCTTAAGGCAGGGGGCGTGGGGCACTGAAGCTTTCTTT
>.|.|TRBV29-1|TRBJ1-3
CSVVRLLSGNTIYF
TGCAGCGTTGTGCGCCTTCTCTCTGGAAACACCATATATTTT
>few|.|TRBV6-5|TRBJ2-1
CASRAGQSSYNEQFF
TGTGCCAGCAGAGCCGGACAGAGCTCCTACAATGAGCAGTTCTTC
>.|.|TRBV11-3|TRBJ1-1
CASSFRGAEAFF
TGTGCCAGCAGCTTCAGGGGCGCTGAAGCTTTCTTT
>.|TRBD2|TRBV19|TRBJ2-5
CASSLAGFGETQYF
TGTGCCAGTAGCCTAGCGGGATTTGGGGAGACCCAGTACTTC
>.|.|TRBV5-6|TRBJ1-1
CASSLRWSRNTEAFF
TGTGCCAGCAGCTTGCGTTGGAGCAGGAACACTGAAGCTTTCTTT
>.|.|TRBV6-1|TRBJ1-1
CATLANSNTEAFF
TGTGCCACTCTAGCCAACTCGAACACTGAAGCTTTCTTT
>.|.|TRBV21-1|TRBJ2-7
CASSKVGRDKGPREQYF
TGTGCCAGCAGCAAAGTGGGAAGGGACAAGGGGCCTCGCGAGCAGTACTTC
>few|TRBD1|TRBV18|TRBJ1-6
CASSPGQGHNSPLHF
TGTGCCAGCTCACCGGGACAGGGTCACAATTCACCCCTCCACTTT
>.|TRBD1|TRBV11-3|TRBJ2-1
CASSLGEWGTGEDEQFF
TGTGCCAGCAGCTTAGGGGAGTGGGGGACAGGGGAGGATGAGCAGTTCTTC
>.|.|TRBV11-3|TRBJ1-1
CASSLQESTEAFF
TGTGCCAGCAGCTTACAAGAGTCCACTGAAGCTTTCTTT
>.|.|TRBV12-3/TRBV12-4|TRBJ2-3
CASSLVAADTQYF
TGTGCCAGCAGTTTAGTGGCCGCAGATACGCAGTATTTT
>many|.|TRBV2|TRBJ2-3
CASSLGLGDTDTQYF
TGTGCCAGCAGTCTAGGGCTGGGAGACACAGATACGCAGTATTTT
>.|.|TRBV21-1|TRBJ2-6
CASNLLWTGLSGANVLTF
TGTGCCAGCAACCTTTTGTGGACAGGACTCTCTGGGGCCAACGTCCTGACTTTC
>.|TRBD1|TRBV18|TRBJ1-3
CASSRQGDTIYF
TGTGCCAGCTCCCGCCAGGGGGACACCATATATTTT
>.|.|TRBV9|TRBJ1-4
CASSVDSGFEKLFF
TGTGCCAGCAGCGTAGATTCAGGGTTTGAAAAACTGTTTTTT
>once|.|TRBV13|TRBJ2-7
CASSLGASPYEQYF
TGTGCCAGCAGCTTAGGAGCTTCCCCCTACGAGCAGTACTTC
>.|TRBD1|TRBV7-2|TRBJ1-3
CASSHTGVSGNTIYF
TGTGCCAGCAGCCACACAGGGGTTAGTGGAAACACCATATATTTT
>.|.|TRBV5-5|TRBJ1-1
CASSSIGGTEAFF
TGTGCCAGCAGCAGTATAGGAGGCACTGAAGCTTTCTTT
>.|.|TRBV12-3/TRBV12-4|TRBJ1-1
CASSLGGEFEAFF
TGTGCCAGCAGTTTAGGGGGGGAGTTTGAAGCTTTCTTT
>.|.|TRBV6-5|TRBJ1-5
CASSYSRGGRGPQHF
TGTGCCAGCAGTTACTCGAGGGGCGGGAGGGGGCCCCAGCATTTT
>.|TRBD2|TRBV11-2|TRBJ2-3
CASSRASGRATDTQYF
TGTGCCAGCAGCCGGGCCAGCGGGAGGGCCACAGATACGCAGTATTTT
>.|TRBD2|TRBV19|TRBJ2-3
CASSRRTSATDTQYF
TGTGCCAGTAGTAGAAGGACTAGCGCCACAGATACGCAGTATTTT
>.|.|TRBV19|TRBJ1-5
CASSRVGLPQHF
TGTGCCAGTAGTAGGGTAGGACTACCCCAGCATTTT
>.|.|TRBV9|TRBJ2-1
CASSPGGLVHNEQFF
TGTGCCAGCAGCCCCGGGGGGCTAGTCCACAATGAGCAGTTCTTC
>.|.|TRBV5-4|TRBJ1-6
CASSSTTRGRNSPLHF
TGTGCCAGCAGCTCCACCACCAGGGGCCGTAATTCACCCCTCCACTTT
>.|.|TRBV5-4|TRBJ2-1
CASSSENPTLGNEQFF
TGTGCCAGCAGCTCGGAAAACCCCACCCTCGGGAATGAGCAGTTCTTC